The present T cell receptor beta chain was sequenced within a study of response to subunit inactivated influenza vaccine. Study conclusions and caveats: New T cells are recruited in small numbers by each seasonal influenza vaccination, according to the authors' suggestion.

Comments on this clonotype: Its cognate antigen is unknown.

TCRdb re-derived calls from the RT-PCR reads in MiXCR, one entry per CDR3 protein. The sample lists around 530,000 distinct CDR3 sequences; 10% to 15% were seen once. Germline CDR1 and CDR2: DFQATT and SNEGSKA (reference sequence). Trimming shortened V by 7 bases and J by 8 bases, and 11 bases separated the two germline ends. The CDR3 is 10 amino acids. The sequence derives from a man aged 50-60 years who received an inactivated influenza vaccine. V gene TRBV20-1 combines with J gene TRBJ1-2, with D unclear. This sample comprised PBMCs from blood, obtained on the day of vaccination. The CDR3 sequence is CSVVGEGYTF. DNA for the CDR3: TGCAGTGTTGTCGGAGAGGGCTACACCTTC.